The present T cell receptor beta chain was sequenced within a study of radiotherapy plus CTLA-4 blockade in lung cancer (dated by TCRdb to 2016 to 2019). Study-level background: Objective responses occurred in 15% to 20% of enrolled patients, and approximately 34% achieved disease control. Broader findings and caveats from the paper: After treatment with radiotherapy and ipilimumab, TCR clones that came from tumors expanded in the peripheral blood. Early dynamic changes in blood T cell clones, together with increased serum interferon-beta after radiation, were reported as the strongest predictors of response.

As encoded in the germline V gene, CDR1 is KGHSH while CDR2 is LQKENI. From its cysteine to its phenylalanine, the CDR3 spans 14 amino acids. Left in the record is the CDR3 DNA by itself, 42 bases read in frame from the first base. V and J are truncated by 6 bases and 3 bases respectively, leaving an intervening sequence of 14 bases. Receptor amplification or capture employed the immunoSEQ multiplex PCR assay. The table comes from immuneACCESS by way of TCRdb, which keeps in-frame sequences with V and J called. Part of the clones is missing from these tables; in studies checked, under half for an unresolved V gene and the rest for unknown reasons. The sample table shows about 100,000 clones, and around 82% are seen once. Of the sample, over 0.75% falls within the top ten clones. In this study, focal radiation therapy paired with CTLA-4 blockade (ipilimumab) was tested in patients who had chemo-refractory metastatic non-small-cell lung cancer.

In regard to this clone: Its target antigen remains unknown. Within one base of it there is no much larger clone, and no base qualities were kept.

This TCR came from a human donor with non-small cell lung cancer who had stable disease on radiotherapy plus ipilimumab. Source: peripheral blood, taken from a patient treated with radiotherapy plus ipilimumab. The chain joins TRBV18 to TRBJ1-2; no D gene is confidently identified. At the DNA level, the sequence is TGTGCCAGCTCTTCTCCGCCGGACGACTATGGCTACACCTTC. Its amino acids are CASSSPPDDYGYTF.